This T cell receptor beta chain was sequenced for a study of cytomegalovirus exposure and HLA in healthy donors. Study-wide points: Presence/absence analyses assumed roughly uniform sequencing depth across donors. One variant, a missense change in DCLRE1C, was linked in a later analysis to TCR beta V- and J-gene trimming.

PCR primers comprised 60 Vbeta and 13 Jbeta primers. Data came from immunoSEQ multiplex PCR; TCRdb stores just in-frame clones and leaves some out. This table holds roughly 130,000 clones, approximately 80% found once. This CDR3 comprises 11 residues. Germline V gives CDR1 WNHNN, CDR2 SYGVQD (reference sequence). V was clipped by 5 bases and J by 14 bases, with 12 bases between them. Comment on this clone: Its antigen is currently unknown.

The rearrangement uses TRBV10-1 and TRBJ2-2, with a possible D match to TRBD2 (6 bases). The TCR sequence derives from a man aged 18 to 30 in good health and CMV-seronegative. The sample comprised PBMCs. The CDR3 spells CASSSTRGLFF. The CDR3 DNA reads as TGCGCCAGCAGTTCGACGCGGGGACTGTTTTTT.